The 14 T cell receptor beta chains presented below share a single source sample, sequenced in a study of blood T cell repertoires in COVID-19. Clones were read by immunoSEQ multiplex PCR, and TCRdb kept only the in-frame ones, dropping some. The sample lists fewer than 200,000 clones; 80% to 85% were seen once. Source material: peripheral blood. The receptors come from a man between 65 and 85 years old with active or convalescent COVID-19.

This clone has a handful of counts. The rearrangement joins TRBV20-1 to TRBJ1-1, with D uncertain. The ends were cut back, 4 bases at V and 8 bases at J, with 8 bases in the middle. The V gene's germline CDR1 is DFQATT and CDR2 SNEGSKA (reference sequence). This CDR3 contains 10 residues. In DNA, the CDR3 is TGCAGTGCTATACAGTTCGAAGCTTTCTTT. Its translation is CSAIQFEAFF.

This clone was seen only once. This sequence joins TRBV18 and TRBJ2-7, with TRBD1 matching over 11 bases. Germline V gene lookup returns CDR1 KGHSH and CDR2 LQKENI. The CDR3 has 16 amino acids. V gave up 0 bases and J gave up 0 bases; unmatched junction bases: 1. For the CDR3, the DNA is TGTGCCAGCTCACCACCGGGACAGGGGGTCTCCTACGAGCAGTACTTC. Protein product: CASSPPGQGVSYEQYF. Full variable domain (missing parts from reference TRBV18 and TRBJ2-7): NAGVMQNPRHLVRRRGQEARLRCSPMKGHSHVYWYRQLPEEGLKFMVYLQKENIIDESGMPKERFSAEFPKEGPSILRIQQVVRGDSAAYFCASSPPGQGVSYEQYFGPGTRLTVT.

The CDR3 reads CASSRPGTPNTGELFF. In DNA, the CDR3 is TGTGCCAGCAGCCGCCCCGGGACACCGAACACCGGGGAGCTGTTTTTT. The V gene is TRBV11-2, the J gene TRBJ2-2; maybe TRBD1 (6 bases). This CDR3 contains 16 residues. CDR1 is SGHAT and CDR2 is FQNNGV in the germline V gene. V lost 5 bases to trimming and J lost 0 bases, with 13 bases between them.

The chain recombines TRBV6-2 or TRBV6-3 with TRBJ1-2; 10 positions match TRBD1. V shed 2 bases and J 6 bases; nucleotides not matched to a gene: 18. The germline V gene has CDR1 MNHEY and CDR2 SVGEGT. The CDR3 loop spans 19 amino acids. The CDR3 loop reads CASSYTDRLPGQGLNGYTF. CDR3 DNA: TGTGCCAGCAGTTACACAGACCGGCTCCCGGGACAGGGGCTGAATGGCTACACCTTC.

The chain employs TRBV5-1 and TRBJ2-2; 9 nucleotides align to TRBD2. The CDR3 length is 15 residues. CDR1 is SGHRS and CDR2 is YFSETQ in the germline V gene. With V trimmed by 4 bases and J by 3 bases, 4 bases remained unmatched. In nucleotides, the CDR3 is TGCGCCAGCAGCCGCGCTAGCGGGGACACCGGGGAGCTGTTTTTT. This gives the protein CASSRASGDTGELFF.

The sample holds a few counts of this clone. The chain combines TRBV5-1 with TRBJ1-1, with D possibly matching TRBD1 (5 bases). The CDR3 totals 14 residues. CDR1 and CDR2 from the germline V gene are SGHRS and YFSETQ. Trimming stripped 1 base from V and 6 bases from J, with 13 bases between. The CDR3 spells CASSLQGVYSEAFF. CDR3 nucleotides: TGCGCCAGCAGCTTGCAGGGTGTCTACTCTGAAGCTTTCTTT.

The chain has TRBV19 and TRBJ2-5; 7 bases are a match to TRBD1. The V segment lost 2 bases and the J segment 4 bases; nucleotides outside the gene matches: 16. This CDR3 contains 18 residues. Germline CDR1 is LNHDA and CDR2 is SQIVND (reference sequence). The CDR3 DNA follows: TGTGCCAGTAGTATAAATCTCGGAAACAGGGGAGTCGGAGAGACCCAGTACTTC. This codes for CASSINLGNRGVGETQYF. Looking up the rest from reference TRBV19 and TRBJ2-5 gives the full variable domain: DGGITQSPKYLFRKEGQNVTLSCEQNLNHDAMYWYRQDPGQGLRLIYYSQIVNDFQKGDIAEGYSVSREKKESFPLTVTSAQKNPTAFYLCASSINLGNRGVGETQYFGPGTRLLVL.

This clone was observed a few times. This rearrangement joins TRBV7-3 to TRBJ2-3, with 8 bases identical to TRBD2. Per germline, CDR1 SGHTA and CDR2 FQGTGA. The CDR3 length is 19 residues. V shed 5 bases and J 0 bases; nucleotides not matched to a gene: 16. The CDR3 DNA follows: TGTGCCAGCAGCCCCCGACCACGGCCTAGCGGGCACAGCACAGATACGCAGTATTTT. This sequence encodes CASSPRPRPSGHSTDTQYF.

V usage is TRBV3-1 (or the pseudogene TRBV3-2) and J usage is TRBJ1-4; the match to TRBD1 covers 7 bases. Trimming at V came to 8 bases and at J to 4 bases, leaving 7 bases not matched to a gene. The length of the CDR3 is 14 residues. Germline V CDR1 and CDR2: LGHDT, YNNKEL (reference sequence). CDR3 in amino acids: CASHTAGGNEKLFF. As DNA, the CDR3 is TGTGCCAGCCACACGGCAGGGGGTAATGAAAAACTGTTTTTT.

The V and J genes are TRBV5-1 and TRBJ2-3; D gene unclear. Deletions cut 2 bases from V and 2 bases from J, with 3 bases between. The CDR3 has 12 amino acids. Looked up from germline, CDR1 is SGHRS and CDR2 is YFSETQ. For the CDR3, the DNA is TGCGCCAGCAGCTTTAACACAGATACGCAGTATTTT. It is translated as CASSFNTDTQYF.

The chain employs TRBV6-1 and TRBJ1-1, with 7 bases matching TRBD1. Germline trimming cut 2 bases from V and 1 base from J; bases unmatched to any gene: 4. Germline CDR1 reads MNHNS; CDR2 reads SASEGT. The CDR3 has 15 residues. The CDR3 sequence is CASSEPNRGNTEAFF. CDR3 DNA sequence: TGTGCCAGCAGTGAACCAAACAGGGGGAACACTGAAGCTTTCTTT.

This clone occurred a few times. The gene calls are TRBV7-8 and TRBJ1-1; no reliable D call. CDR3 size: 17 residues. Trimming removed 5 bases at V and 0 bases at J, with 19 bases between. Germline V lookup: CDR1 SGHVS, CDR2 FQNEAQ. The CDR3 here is CASSPIRVGRLNTEAFF. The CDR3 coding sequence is TGTGCCAGCAGCCCGATCCGGGTAGGGAGATTGAACACTGAAGCTTTCTTT.

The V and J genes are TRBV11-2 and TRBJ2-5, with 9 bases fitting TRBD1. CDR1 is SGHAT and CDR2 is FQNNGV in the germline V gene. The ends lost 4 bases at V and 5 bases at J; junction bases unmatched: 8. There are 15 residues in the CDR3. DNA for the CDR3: TGTGCCAGCAGCTGGGGGACAGGGAGTTTGGAGACCCAGTACTTC. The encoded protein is CASSWGTGSLETQYF.

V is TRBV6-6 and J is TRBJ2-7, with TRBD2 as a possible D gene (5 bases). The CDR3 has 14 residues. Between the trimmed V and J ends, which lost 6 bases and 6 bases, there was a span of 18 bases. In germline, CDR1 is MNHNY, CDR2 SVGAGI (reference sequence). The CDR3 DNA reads TGTGCCAGCAGAACCTCTAGGGAGATGGGCGAGCAGTACTTC. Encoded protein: CASRTSREMGEQYF.